The 29 T cell receptor beta chains given below trace back to one sample, sequenced in a study of CD8 T cells in Susac syndrome. The authors reverse transcribed roughly 0.5 to 1 ug RNA with random hexamers. TCRdb itself ran the immunoSEQ multiplex PCR reads through MiXCR, one entry per CDR3 protein. The profile shows roughly 150,000 distinct CDR3 sequences, about 95% of them singletons. The sequencing input was CD8+ T cells from PBMCs. The receptors stem from a human donor with multiple sclerosis.

The gene calls are TRBV7-6 and TRBJ2-5; 10 nucleotides match TRBD1. The CDR3 is 14 amino acids. Germline CDR1 is SGHVS and CDR2 is FNYEAQ. V lost 7 bases to trimming and J lost 3 bases; unmatched junction nucleotides: 5. This CDR3 is CASTSGTGEETQYF. The CDR3 DNA is TGTGCCAGCACCTCCGGGACAGGGGAAGAGACCCAGTACTTC.

Only one count was recorded for this clonotype. The chain uses TRBV12-3 or TRBV12-4 and TRBJ1-1, with 11 bases identical to TRBD1. The CDR3 extends over 17 amino acids. With 5 bases clipped from V and 0 bases from J, the junction kept 8 bases outside the gene matches. CDR3 region: CASSPRDRGIMNTEAFF. CDR3 coding DNA: TGTGCCAGCAGTCCCCGGGACAGGGGGATTATGAACACTGAAGCTTTCTTT.

This chain links TRBV30 with TRBJ2-1, with 9 bases that match TRBD1. With 5 bases clipped from V and 6 bases from J, the junction kept 5 bases outside the gene matches. Looked up from germline, CDR1 is GTSNPN and CDR2 is SVGIG (reference sequence). This CDR3 is 13 amino acids long. CDR3 nucleotide sequence: TGTGCCTGGGACAGGGGGTCAGGCAATGAGCAGTTCTTC. It translates to CAWDRGSGNEQFF.

The gene calls are TRBV27 and TRBJ2-7; no definite D call. The ends were cut back, 6 bases at V and 6 bases at J, with 12 bases in the middle. The V gene's germline CDR1 is MNHEY and CDR2 SMNVEV (reference sequence). There are 12 residues in the CDR3. The CDR3 bases are TGTGCCAGCAGGGGTGTCGGCTCCGAGCAGTACGTC. The encoded protein is CASRGVGSEQYV.

The chain is built from TRBV7-9 and TRBJ1-1, with D possibly being TRBD1 (5 bases). V was cut by 6 bases and J by 11 bases, with 25 bases left in between. Germline assignment: CDR1 SEHNR and CDR2 FQNEAQ (reference sequence). This CDR3 contains 15 residues. CDR3 nucleotides: TGTGCCAGCAGTCCAACCGACAGTCCTCGAGGAGAGGCTTTCTTT. Translating it yields CASSPTDSPRGEAFF.

J is TRBJ1-1 and V is TRBV30, with D perhaps matching TRBD1 (5 bases). This CDR3 has 12 amino acids. Germline loops: CDR1 GTSNPN, CDR2 SVGIG (reference sequence). V was cut by 2 bases and J by 13 bases, with 17 bases left in between. The CDR3 here is CAWSPGGEKGFF. The CDR3 coding sequence is TGTGCCTGGAGTCCGGGGGGAGAGAAGGGTTTCTTT.

The V gene is TRBV9, the J gene TRBJ1-2, with 8 nucleotides matching TRBD1. The CDR3 has 14 amino acids. CDR1 and CDR2 from the germline V gene are SGDLS and YYNGEE. The V gene end was trimmed by 1 base and the J gene end by 4 bases; junction bases not matched to a gene: 3. CDR3 region: CASSVSTGGYGYTF. The CDR3 DNA sequence: TGTGCCAGCAGCGTATCCACAGGGGGCTATGGCTACACCTTC.

CDR3 nucleotide sequence: TGTGCCAGCAGTCCGGGACTAGCGGGGTACAATGAGCAGTTCTTC. Translated, it gives CASSPGLAGYNEQFF. The chain links TRBV12-3 or TRBV12-4 to TRBJ2-1, with 13 bases matching TRBD2. The ends lost 5 bases at V and 4 bases at J; junction bases unmatched: 2. The CDR3 extends over 15 amino acids.

The genes are TRBV20-1 and TRBJ2-1; no definite D call. Germline V gene lookup returns CDR1 DFQATT and CDR2 SNEGSKA (reference sequence). The CDR3 is made up of 15 amino acids. Trimming took 0 bases from V and 0 from J, leaving 9 bases between them. The CDR3 region has the DNA TGCAGTGCTAGAGATGTGGGTAACTCCTACAATGAGCAGTTCTTC. Translating it yields CSARDVGNSYNEQFF.

This clonotype has just one count. The V gene is TRBV19, the J gene TRBJ2-5; D might be TRBD2 (6 bases). The germline V gene has CDR1 LNHDA and CDR2 SQIVND (reference sequence). Trimming removed 1 base at V and 4 bases at J, with 7 bases between. The CDR3 contains 13 residues. The CDR3 DNA reads TGTGCCAGTAGTATAGTGGGACTAGAGACCCAGTACTTC. The encoded protein is CASSIVGLETQYF.

Comments on this clonotype: The junction departs from germline at one end; a sequencing error may be responsible. The V and J genes are TRBV7-3 and TRBJ2-1; 12 positions match TRBD2. The CDR3 spans 16 residues. Looked up from germline, CDR1 is SGHTA and CDR2 is FQGTGA. The chain's CDR3 is CASSITLAGGLDEQFF. CDR3 coding DNA: TGTGCCAGCAGCATAACGCTAGCGGGGGGGCTGGATGAGCAGTTCTTC.

This clonotype was observed once. The chain uses TRBV20-1 and TRBJ2-1, with TRBD2 matching over 10 bases. The V and J ends lost 5 bases and 2 bases, in that order; junction bases with no gene match: 6. Germline loops: CDR1 DFQATT, CDR2 SNEGSKA (reference sequence). This CDR3 has 15 amino acids. The CDR3 loop is CSAGPLAGAYNEQFF. The CDR3 DNA is TGCAGTGCTGGCCCTCTAGCGGGGGCCTACAATGAGCAGTTCTTC.

There are a few counts of this clonotype. The V call is TRBV18, the J call TRBJ2-7; possible D gene TRBD2, 6 bases. The V end was cut by 3 bases, the J end by 3 bases, with 9 bases between. The germline CDR1 and CDR2 sequences are KGHSH and LQKENI. This CDR3 spans 13 amino acids. The CDR3 sequence is CASSPRGGYEQYF. CDR3 DNA sequence: TGTGCCAGCTCACCGCGGGGTGGCTACGAGCAGTACTTC.

The chain links TRBV27 to TRBJ1-5; no clear D. The CDR3 length is 11 residues. The germline V gene has CDR1 MNHEY and CDR2 SMNVEV (reference sequence). V was cut by 6 bases and J by 7 bases, with 7 bases left in between. CDR3 sequence (DNA): TGTGCCAGCAGCAATAAACAGCCCCAGCATTTT. As protein: CASSNKQPQHF.

This chain links TRBV23-1 with TRBJ2-3, with 7 positions matching TRBD2. TRBV23-1 is given ORF status, its function remaining uncertain. The CDR3 has 18 residues. J gave up 1 base and V 0 bases, and 10 bases lay outside the gene matches. The CDR3 region has the DNA TGCGCCAGCAGTCAATCGAGGCAGGGTCGGGGGGGCACAGATACGCAGTATTTT. Its protein is CASSQSRQGRGGTDTQYF.

V and J are TRBV20-1 and TRBJ2-7; D is possibly TRBD2 (6 bases). The CDR3 runs 13 residues. With 0 bases removed from V and 6 bases from J, the gap between germline ends came to 12 bases. Germline CDR1 is DFQATT and CDR2 is SNEGSKA (reference sequence). The CDR3, as DNA: TGCAGTGCTAGAGATATCGGGGGACGCGAGCAGTACGTC. Amino acid sequence: CSARDIGGREQYV.

This chain uses TRBV29-1 with TRBJ2-1; 13 bases align to TRBD2. Trimming cost V 3 bases and J 5 bases; bases outside gene matches: 1. The germline V gene encodes CDR1 SQVTM and CDR2 ANQGSEA. The CDR3 runs to 14 residues. CDR3 DNA: TGCAGCGTTGAGGGGACTAGCGGGGACAATGAGCAGTTCTTC. Protein sequence: CSVEGTSGDNEQFF.

The chain couples TRBV6-1 to TRBJ2-1; perhaps D is TRBD1 or TRBD2 (5 bases each). The CDR3 is 16 amino acids. Germline V CDR1 and CDR2: MNHNS, SASEGT. Trimming removed 10 bases at V and 4 bases at J, with 23 bases between. The CDR3 DNA reads TGTGCCACCCGCAGGGTCGGAGAGGGCCTATACAATGAGCAGTTCTTC. Translating it yields CATRRVGEGLYNEQFF.

The chain carries TRBV13 and TRBJ2-1, with D perhaps given as TRBD1 or TRBD2 (6 bases each). The CDR3 length is 15 residues. CDR1 and CDR2 from the germline V gene are PRHDT and FYEKMQ (reference sequence). With 4 bases removed from V and 2 bases from J, the gap between germline ends came to 12 bases. CDR3 sequence (DNA): TGTGCCAGCAGCTCAGGGGAGGATCCCTACAATGAGCAGTTCTTC. This translates into CASSSGEDPYNEQFF. Complete variable domain (other parts from reference TRBV13 and TRBJ2-1): AAGVIQSPRHLIKEKRETATLKCYPIPRHDTVYWYQQGPGQDPQFLISFYEKMQSDKGSIPDRFSAQQFSDYHSELNMSSLELGDSALYFCASSSGEDPYNEQFFGPGTRLTVL.

The genes are TRBV7-2 and TRBJ2-5; D remains ambiguous. There are 14 residues in the CDR3. V lost 2 bases and J lost 3, with 10 bases in between. Germline V gene sequence: CDR1 SGHTA, CDR2 FQGNSA. CDR3 sequence: CASSLTIIKETQYF. The DNA for the CDR3 is TGTGCCAGCAGCTTAACCATAATCAAAGAGACCCAGTACTTC.

This sequence joins TRBV30 and TRBJ2-2; 8 nucleotides match TRBD1. The CDR3 spans 13 residues. Germline V gene lookup returns CDR1 GTSNPN and CDR2 SVGIG (reference sequence). Trimming at V came to 4 bases and at J to 2 bases, leaving 0 bases not matched to a gene. This chain's CDR3 is CAWTGGNTGELFF. CDR3 DNA sequence: TGTGCCTGGACAGGGGGCAACACCGGGGAGCTGTTTTTT.

This clonotype was detected only once. The chain has TRBV27 and TRBJ1-5; unclear D gene. CDR3 size: 16 residues. Germline V gene data show CDR1 as MNHEY and CDR2 as SMNVEV (reference sequence). The V end lost 2 bases, the J end lost 0 bases, and 11 bases lay between the germline ends. The CDR3 sequence: CASSLGPAVSNQPQHF. CDR3 nucleotides: TGTGCCAGCAGTTTAGGTCCGGCCGTTAGCAATCAGCCCCAGCATTTT.

This sequence joins TRBV11-2 and TRBJ2-3, with D unresolved. The CDR3 is 15 residues long. The germline CDR1 and CDR2 sequences are SGHAT and FQNNGV. The V end lost 4 bases, the J end lost 4 bases, and 15 bases lay between the germline ends. CDR3 DNA sequence: TGTGCCAGCAGCTCGTTCCCCTTTATGTCAGATACGCAGTATTTT. Translating it yields CASSSFPFMSDTQYF.

This sequence joins TRBV7-9 and TRBJ1-2, with TRBD1 matching 8 bases. The CDR3 has 15 residues. With V trimmed by 4 bases and J by 3 bases, 7 bases remained unmatched. Germline lookup yields CDR1 SEHNR and CDR2 FQNEAQ (reference sequence). The CDR3 here is CASSYTTGEDYGYTF. The CDR3 DNA is TGTGCCAGCAGCTATACGACAGGGGAGGACTATGGCTACACCTTC.

Here the CDR3 reads CAWSLGLFRQFF. CDR3 coding DNA: TGTGCCTGGAGCCTAGGACTATTTCGGCAGTTCTTC. The chain couples TRBV30 to TRBJ2-1; D possibly corresponds to TRBD2 (6 bases). Between the trimmed V and J ends, which lost 3 bases and 12 bases, there was a span of 15 bases. CDR3 length: 12 amino acids. Per the germline V gene, CDR1 is GTSNPN and CDR2 is SVGIG (reference sequence).

The chain is built from TRBV20-1 and TRBJ2-7; D is tentatively TRBD1 or TRBD2 (5 bases each). The CDR3 is made up of 11 amino acids. V was trimmed by 3 bases and J by 6 bases, leaving 9 bases between them. CDR1 and CDR2 from the germline V gene are DFQATT and SNEGSKA (reference sequence). The CDR3 coding sequence is TGCAGTGCTAGGAGGGGTGGCGAGCAGTACGTC. Translation gives CSARRGGEQYV.

The chain joins TRBV30 to TRBJ2-1; 9 bases are shared with TRBD2. This CDR3 is built from 17 residues. Germline loops: CDR1 GTSNPN, CDR2 SVGIG (reference sequence). Trimming took 0 bases from V and 6 from J; bases not matched to a gene: 12. In DNA, the CDR3 is TGTGCCTGGAGTGTCCGATCTGCGGGGGGGGCTGGCAATGAGCAGTTCTTC. Its protein is CAWSVRSAGGAGNEQFF. Based on the CDR3 plus reference TRBV30 and TRBJ2-1, the full variable domain is SQTIHQWPATLVQPVGSPLSLECTVEGTSNPNLYWYRQAAGRGLQLLFYSVGIGQISSEVPQNLSASRPQDRQFILSSKKLLLSDSGFYLCAWSVRSAGGAGNEQFFGPGTRLTVL.

The chain is built from TRBV7-6 and TRBJ2-2; no clear D. The CDR3 sequence is 16 residues long. Per germline, CDR1 SGHVS and CDR2 FNYEAQ. Trimming took off 1 base at V and 2 bases at J, with 11 bases between the two ends. DNA for the CDR3: TGTGCCAGCAGCTTAGAAGCTAAACTAAACACCGGGGAGCTGTTTTTT. Residues: CASSLEAKLNTGELFF.

The chain has TRBV7-2 and TRBJ2-7; 7 nucleotides line up with TRBD2. CDR3 size: 13 residues. The trim removed 2 bases at V and 5 bases at J, leaving 3 bases unmatched. Germline V gene data show CDR1 as SGHTA and CDR2 as FQGNSA. The CDR3 nucleotides are TGTGCCAGCAGCTTACAGCGGGGAGACGAGCAGTACTTC. Encoded protein: CASSLQRGDEQYF.